The 15 T cell receptor beta chains below come from one sample, sequenced in a study of T cell responses to AZD1222 COVID-19 vaccine. Clones were sequenced by immunoSEQ multiplex PCR, and TCRdb holds only the in-frame ones, with some missing. The data show around 87,000 clones, 80% to 90% seen once. The starting material was peripheral blood, obtained 28 days after the second AZD1222 dose. The receptors stem from an adult who received the AZD1222 COVID-19 vaccine.

The rearrangement links TRBV30 to TRBJ2-7, with D possibly TRBD1 on 5 matching bases. The ends were cut back, 7 bases at V and 4 bases at J, with 11 bases in the middle. CDR3 length: 11 amino acids. CDR1 is GTSNPN and CDR2 is SVGIG in the germline V gene (reference sequence). DNA of the CDR3: TGTGCCTCCAGGACAACATACGAGCAGTACTTC. Translation: CASRTTYEQYF.

The rearrangement links TRBV7-3 to TRBJ1-1; no reliable D call. Germline V gives CDR1 SGHTA, CDR2 FQGTGA. Trimming shortened V by 1 base and J by 4 bases, and 7 bases separated the two germline ends. This CDR3 has 13 residues. The CDR3 DNA sequence: TGTGCCAGCAGCTTAAAGCACGGCACTGAAGCTTTCTTT. Residues: CASSLKHGTEAFF.

This clone was observed a handful of times. The rearrangement uses TRBV5-1 and TRBJ1-2, with D perhaps matching TRBD1 (6 bases). Per germline, CDR1 SGHRS and CDR2 YFSETQ. CDR3 length: 15 amino acids. V was shortened by 2 bases and J by 2 bases, with 13 bases between the two germline ends. The CDR3, as DNA: TGCGCCAGCAGCTTCGGGACTGGACAGAACTATGGCTACACCTTC. It codes for CASSFGTGQNYGYTF.

This rearrangement joins TRBV6-5 to TRBJ1-2; no definite D call. The CDR3 totals 11 residues. Trimming left V 2 bases short and J 8 bases short, with 6 bases between. CDR1 is MNHEY, CDR2 SVGAGI, per germline. The CDR3 reads CASSYGGGYTF. For the CDR3, the DNA is TGTGCCAGCAGTTACGGTGGAGGCTACACCTTC.

This clone showed up just once. The chain uses TRBV14 and TRBJ1-1, with TRBD1 identical over 7 bases. Unmatched junction bases numbered 2, after V lost 1 base and J lost 0 bases. This CDR3 region has 15 residues. In germline, CDR1 is SGHDN, CDR2 FVKESK. The chain's CDR3 is CASSQVGQLNTEAFF. CDR3 DNA sequence: TGTGCCAGCAGCCAAGTGGGACAGCTGAACACTGAAGCTTTCTTT.

The chain couples TRBV12-3 or TRBV12-4 to TRBJ1-1; the D is unclear. The CDR3 is made up of 13 amino acids. The V end lost 5 bases, the J end lost 6 bases, and 13 bases lay between the germline ends. CDR3 nucleotides: TGTGCCAGCAGTAGCTGGGCTGGGGCTGAAGCTTTCTTT. This gives the protein CASSSWAGAEAFF.

V usage is TRBV4-2 and J usage is TRBJ2-5, with a possible D match to TRBD2 (6 bases). Looked up from germline, CDR1 is LGHNA and CDR2 is YNFKEQ. CDR3 length equals 16 residues. The germline V and J ends were trimmed by 1 base and 1 base, with 13 bases remaining between them. This CDR3 reads CASSQARGESQETQYF. The CDR3 nucleotides are TGTGCCAGCAGCCAAGCCCGCGGGGAGTCCCAAGAGACCCAGTACTTC.

CDR3 protein: CASSPSETGDEKLFF. CDR3 nucleotides: TGTGCCAGCTCACCGTCAGAAACCGGGGATGAAAAACTGTTTTTT. The rearrangement joins TRBV18 to TRBJ1-4, with unresolved D. CDR1 KGHSH and CDR2 LQKENI come from the germline V gene. The CDR3 loop spans 15 amino acids. The V gene lost 3 bases and the J gene lost 6 bases, with 14 bases spanning the gap.

The rearrangement links TRBV5-4 to TRBJ1-1; D perhaps matches TRBD1 (5 bases). The V end lost 4 bases, the J end lost 6 bases, and 13 bases lay between the germline ends. The V gene's germline CDR1 is SGHNT and CDR2 YYREEE (reference sequence). The length of the CDR3 is 13 residues. The CDR3: CASSRRGDPEAFF. CDR3 coding DNA: TGTGCCAGCAGCCGTCGGGGCGACCCTGAAGCTTTCTTT.

The CDR3 sequence: CASSDGRVRYEQYF. The CDR3 nucleotides are TGTGCCAGCAGTGACGGCAGGGTGAGGTACGAGCAGTACTTC. This chain joins TRBV2 and TRBJ2-7; D is perhaps TRBD1 (5 bases). The germline CDR1 and CDR2 sequences are SNHLY and FYNNEI. CDR3 length: 14 residues. V gave up 3 bases and J gave up 4 bases, with 13 bases separating them.

CDR3 DNA: TGCGCCAGCAGCCAAGACCCACAAGGGACAGGGGGCTATAATTCACCCCTCCACTTT. It specifies CASSQDPQGTGGYNSPLHF. The genes are TRBV4-1 and TRBJ1-6; the match to TRBD1 covers 11 bases. V trimming: 0 bases; J trimming: 3 bases; junction bases outside the gene matches: 7. Germline V lookup: CDR1 MGHRA, CDR2 YSYEKL. The CDR3 extends over 19 amino acids.

CDR3 sequence reads: CASSLAGGYEQYF. CDR3 DNA: TGTGCCAGCAGCCTCGCGGGGGGATACGAGCAGTACTTC. The rearrangement uses TRBV7-3 and TRBJ2-7, with TRBD2 identical over 8 bases. The V gene end was trimmed by 5 bases and the J gene end by 4 bases; junction bases not matched to a gene: 4. CDR1 and CDR2 from the germline V gene are SGHTA and FQGTGA. CDR3 length equals 13 residues.

The rearrangement uses TRBV25-1 and TRBJ2-5; D is possibly TRBD1 or TRBD2 (6 bases each). Trimming stripped 3 bases from V and 2 bases from J, with 19 bases between. The CDR3 has 17 amino acids. Per the germline V gene, CDR1 is MGHDK and CDR2 is SYGVNS. The CDR3 DNA reads as TGTGCCAGCAGTGAGCCCCCCGGGGGCACGGATCAAGAGACCCAGTACTTC. As protein: CASSEPPGGTDQETQYF.

This clone was recorded a few times. This rearrangement joins TRBV5-5 to TRBJ2-7, with 10 bases aligning to TRBD2. The CDR3 sequence is 15 residues long. Germline CDR1 and CDR2: SGHKS and YYEKEE (reference sequence). V lost 4 bases, J lost 3 bases, and 7 bases stayed unmatched. The CDR3 bases are TGTGCCAGCAGCCGTAGCGGGAGGTCCAACTACGAGCAGTACTTC. This encodes CASSRSGRSNYEQYF.

This chain connects TRBV6-5 to TRBJ2-1, with TRBD1 as a possible D gene (5 bases). From germline, CDR1 is MNHEY and CDR2 SVGAGI. V was pared by 0 bases and J by 6 bases, with 12 bases between. The CDR3 length is 15 residues. The CDR3 region is CASSYSLARVNEQFF. CDR3 bases: TGTGCCAGCAGTTACTCGTTAGCCAGGGTCAATGAGCAGTTCTTC.